The rows below give T cell receptor beta chains drawn from one sample of a study of blood T cell repertoires in COVID-19. TCRdb's table, derived via immunoSEQ multiplex PCR, lists solely in-frame clones and lacks some. The sample carries about 300,000 clones, 86% recorded once. The sequencing input was PBMCs or T cells enriched from blood (not recorded which). All receptors come from a man aged 30 to 39 who had recovered from COVID-19. Both conserved end residues are part of each CDR3. Each record gives: clone size, D gene, V gene, J gene, CDR3 DNA, CDR3 protein. The D gene is left open where the match is weak. Size tells how often a clone was seen (once, few, many) or the class of an expanded clone, and some rows leave it out.

>.|.|TRBV19|TRBJ1-2
TGTGCCAGTAGTATGAGCCATGGCTACACCTTC
CASSMSHGYTF
>.|TRBD1|TRBV6-1|TRBJ1-6
TGTGCCAGCAGTGGAGTGACAGGGTATCTTAGAAATTCACCCCTCCACTTT
CASSGVTGYLRNSPLHF
>.|.|TRBV12-3/TRBV12-4|TRBJ2-7
TGTGCCAGCAGTTTGGCAGGGTACTACGAGCAGTACTTC
CASSLAGYYEQYF
>few|.|TRBV7-2|TRBJ2-3
TGTGCCAGCAGGGGGACTAGCACAGATACGCAGTATTTT
CASRGTSTDTQYF
>once|TRBD1|TRBV14|TRBJ2-5
TGTGCCAGCAGCCAAGTCAGGGGGCTCCAAGAGACCCAGTACTTC
CASSQVRGLQETQYF
>.|.|TRBV30|TRBJ1-2
TGTGCCTGGAGTGTACTAGAGGGTCGGAGTGGCTACACCTTC
CAWSVLEGRSGYTF
>.|TRBD1|TRBV6-2/TRBV6-3|TRBJ2-2
TGTGCCAGCAGTTATACTGACAGGGGAACCGGGGAGCTGTTTTTT
CASSYTDRGTGELFF
>.|TRBD1|TRBV6-6|TRBJ1-2
TGTGCCAGCAGTTCACAGGGGTGGGACTATGGCTACACCTTC
CASSSQGWDYGYTF
>.|.|TRBV9|TRBJ1-3
TGTGCCAGCAGCGTAGGCCAGGCCTCTCTTGGAAACACCATATATTTT
CASSVGQASLGNTIYF
>.|.|TRBV7-2|TRBJ1-2
TGTGCCAGCAGCCCCGGGTGGTTCGGCTACACCTTC
CASSPGWFGYTF
>many|TRBD1|TRBV7-9|TRBJ1-2
TGTGCCAGCAGCTTAGATGACAGGGGGCGCTTCTATGGCTACACCTTC
CASSLDDRGRFYGYTF
>.|.|TRBV3-1/TRBV3-2|TRBJ1-3
TGTGCCAGCAGCCCTCGGGGGGGTTCTGGAAACACCATATATTTT
CASSPRGGSGNTIYF
>.|.|TRBV11-3|TRBJ1-1
TGTGCCAGCAGCTTAGGTGAGGGCACTGAAGCTTTCTTT
CASSLGEGTEAFF
>.|.|TRBV18|TRBJ2-1
TGTGCCAGCTCACCGGCAGGGGTGTACAATGAGCAGTTCTTC
CASSPAGVYNEQFF
>.|.|TRBV4-1|TRBJ2-7
TGCGCCAGCAGCCTAGATACGACCGGACTAGGGGGTTACGAGCAGTACTTC
CASSLDTTGLGGYEQYF
>once|TRBD2|TRBV29-1|TRBJ2-7
TGCAGCGGGGCCGGGGGGGTACCGGGCTCCTACGAGCAGTACTTC
CSGAGGVPGSYEQYF
>.|TRBD2|TRBV7-9|TRBJ2-7
TGTGCCAGCAGCTCCGGACAGTCCCGACTAGCGGGAGGTCTGTCGGAGCAGTACTTC
CASSSGQSRLAGGLSEQYF
>.|TRBD1|TRBV30|TRBJ1-4
TGTGCCTGGGGCAAGGGGGCGGGTAATGAAAAACTGTTTTTT
CAWGKGAGNEKLFF
>.|TRBD2|TRBV28|TRBJ2-1
TGTGCCAGCAGTCTCTTTCGGGGGGGCAGGTATGAGCAGTTCTTC
CASSLFRGGRYEQFF
>.|TRBD1|TRBV27|TRBJ1-6
TGTGCCAGCACCACAATCGGGACAGGGGAGGTTAATTCACCCCTCCACTTT
CASTTIGTGEVNSPLHF
>few|.|TRBV6-1|TRBJ1-4
TGTGCCAGCAGTGAATGGGGCGATCCGGGCGGAAAACTGTTTTTT
CASSEWGDPGGKLFF
>once|TRBD1|TRBV27|TRBJ2-1
TGTGCCAGCAGGGGTGTGGAGAGGGGGCCCTACAATGAGCAGTTCTTC
CASRGVERGPYNEQFF
>.|TRBD1|TRBV11-2|TRBJ1-2
TGTGCCAGCAGCTCACTAGTGTCGGACAGGGGGCGTCATGGCTACACCTTC
CASSSLVSDRGRHGYTF
>.|TRBD2|TRBV5-1|TRBJ2-5
TGCGCCAGCAGCTTCGCGGGGGGGATTCAAGAGACCCAGTACTTC
CASSFAGGIQETQYF
>.|.|TRBV7-9|TRBJ1-6
TGTGCCAGCAGCTTCCTCGTTAATGATTCACCCCTCCACTTT
CASSFLVNDSPLHF
>once|TRBD1|TRBV24-1|TRBJ2-1
TGTGCCACCAGACTCGGGACAGGCGATAACAATGAGCAGTTCTTC
CATRLGTGDNNEQFF
>.|TRBD2|TRBV19|TRBJ2-2
TGTGCCAGTAATACGGGGAGGGCGAACACCGGGGAGCTGTTTTTT
CASNTGRANTGELFF
>.|TRBD2|TRBV5-4|TRBJ2-2
TGTGCCAGCAGCCTGGGACTAGCGGCTCACACCGGGGAGCTGTTTTTT
CASSLGLAAHTGELFF
>.|TRBD2|TRBV19|TRBJ2-1
TGTGCCAGTAGTCTGGGGACTAGCGGGAGTAATGAGCAGTTCTTC
CASSLGTSGSNEQFF
>.|.|TRBV24-1|TRBJ1-2
TGTGCCCCTCCCGGCTATGGCTACACCTTC
CAPPGYGYTF
>.|.|TRBV6-5|TRBJ2-5
TGTGCCAGCCAGGGGACGATCAGTCAAACGGAGACCCAGTACTTC
CASQGTISQTETQYF
>.|.|TRBV11-2|TRBJ2-5
TGTGCCAGCTCCCCTACAGGGTCCCAAGAGACCCAGTACTTC
CASSPTGSQETQYF
>.|TRBD1|TRBV4-1|TRBJ1-3
TGCGCCAGCAGTATATGGGACAGGGGGGGCGGAAACACCATATATTTT
CASSIWDRGGGNTIYF
>.|.|TRBV7-2|TRBJ2-5
TGTGCCAGCAGCATACGTACCGACTCTAGGCGGGAGACCCAGTACTTC
CASSIRTDSRRETQYF
>.|TRBD1|TRBV28|TRBJ2-2
TGTGCCAGCAGGGGCCGGGACAGGGGCCGGGAGCTGTTTTTT
CASRGRDRGRELFF
>few|TRBD1|TRBV4-1|TRBJ1-6
TGCGCCAGCAGCTCCGGACAGGGCTATAATTCACCCCTCCACTTT
CASSSGQGYNSPLHF
>.|TRBD1|TRBV5-4|TRBJ1-1
TGTGCCAGCAGCTTGGGAAGGGGGCGCGGCACTGAAGCTTTCTTT
CASSLGRGRGTEAFF
>.|TRBD1|TRBV5-8|TRBJ2-3
TGTGCCAGCAGCGAGAGAGACAGGGCGGCCACAGATACGCAGTATTTT
CASSERDRAATDTQYF
>.|TRBD1|TRBV7-9|TRBJ2-5
TGTGCCAGCAGCGAGGACAGGGTTGAGACCCAGTACTTC
CASSEDRVETQYF
>once|TRBD1|TRBV18|TRBJ2-7
TGTGCCAGCTCACCCGGACAGGACTACGAGCAGTACTTC
CASSPGQDYEQYF
>medium-sized|.|TRBV2|TRBJ2-7
TGTGCCAGCAGGGGAGATAATTTGAGCGAGCAGTACTTC
CASRGDNLSEQYF
>.|.|TRBV5-1|TRBJ2-1
TGCGCCAGCAGCAGGCAGGGGATGAATGAGCAGTTCTTC
CASSRQGMNEQFF
>.|.|TRBV4-1|TRBJ2-7
TGCGCCACTCGGGTAACCCCCGCAGCTCCGTCGTACGAGCAGTACTTC
CATRVTPAAPSYEQYF
>.|.|TRBV27|TRBJ2-5
TGTGCCAGCAGTCCTGTCGGACTTCGGGAGACCCAGTACTTC
CASSPVGLRETQYF
>.|TRBD2|TRBV19|TRBJ2-5
TGTGCCAGTAGTCCCGAGCGGGGGGGCCCAACCCAGTACTTC
CASSPERGGPTQYF